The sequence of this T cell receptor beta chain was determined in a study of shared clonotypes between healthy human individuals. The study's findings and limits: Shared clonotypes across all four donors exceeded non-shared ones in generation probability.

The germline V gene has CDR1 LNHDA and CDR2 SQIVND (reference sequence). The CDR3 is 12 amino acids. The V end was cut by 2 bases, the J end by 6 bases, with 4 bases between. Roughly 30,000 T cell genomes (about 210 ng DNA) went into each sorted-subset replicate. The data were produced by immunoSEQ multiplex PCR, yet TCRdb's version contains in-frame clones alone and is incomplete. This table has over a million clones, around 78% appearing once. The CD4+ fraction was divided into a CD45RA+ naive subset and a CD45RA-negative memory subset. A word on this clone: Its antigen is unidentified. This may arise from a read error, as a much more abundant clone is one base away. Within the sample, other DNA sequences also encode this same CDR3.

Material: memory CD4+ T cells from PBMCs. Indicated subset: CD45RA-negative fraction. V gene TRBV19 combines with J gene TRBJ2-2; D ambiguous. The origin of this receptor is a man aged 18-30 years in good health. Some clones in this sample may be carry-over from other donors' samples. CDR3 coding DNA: TGTGCCAGTAGTATACTGGCCGGGGAGCTGTTTTTT. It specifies CASSILAGELFF.